The 23 T cell receptor beta chains in this list originate from one sample, sequenced in a study of cytomegalovirus exposure and HLA in healthy donors. PCR primers comprised 60 Vbeta and 13 Jbeta primers. Profiled with immunoSEQ multiplex PCR; TCRdb holds only in-frame clones, not every one. The sample holds about 150,000 clones, 79% seen once. Sequenced sample: PBMCs. These receptor sequences come from a human donor in good health.

The chain has TRBV28 and TRBJ2-5; tentative D call: TRBD2 (6 bases). Looked up from germline, CDR1 is MDHEN and CDR2 is SYDVKM. The CDR3 totals 16 residues. With 3 bases removed from V and 6 bases from J, the gap between germline ends came to 20 bases. The CDR3 sequence is CASSLGSGAVRKTQYF. CDR3 coding DNA: TGTGCCAGCAGTTTGGGCTCGGGAGCGGTTAGGAAGACCCAGTACTTC.

The chain recombines TRBV6-6 with TRBJ1-1; no clear D gene. The CDR3 totals 14 residues. Germline V CDR1 and CDR2: MNHNY, SVGAGI (reference sequence). V dropped 0 bases and J dropped 10 bases, with 15 bases sitting between them. The CDR3 sequence: CASSYSEGGSRAFF. CDR3 DNA: TGTGCCAGCAGTTACTCCGAGGGTGGGTCGCGAGCTTTCTTT.

The chain uses TRBV28 and TRBJ2-3; the D gene is possibly TRBD2 (7 bases). V lost 3 bases and J 5 bases, leaving 18 bases between the germline ends. The CDR3 runs 16 residues. The germline V gene encodes CDR1 MDHEN and CDR2 SYDVKM. CDR3 nucleotide sequence: TGTGCCAGCAGTTTGGCGGGGGCGGGAGTAATAGATACGCAGTATTTT. This sequence encodes CASSLAGAGVIDTQYF.

This clone was recorded once. This chain connects TRBV2 to TRBJ1-1, with D perhaps matching TRBD1 (6 bases). The V gene lost 8 bases and the J gene lost 4 bases, with 11 bases spanning the gap. CDR1 and CDR2 from the germline V gene are SNHLY and FYNNEI. CDR3 size: 12 residues. CDR3 coding DNA: TGTGCCAGCCGGACAGCTAGCACTGAAGCTTTCTTT. Its protein product is CASRTASTEAFF. Drawing the rest from reference TRBV2 and TRBJ1-1, the complete variable domain is EPEVTQTPSHQVTQMGQEVILRCVPISNHLYFYWYRQILGQKVEFLVSFYNNEISEKSEIFDDQFSVERPDGSNFTLKIRSTKLEDSAMYFCASRTASTEAFFGQGTRLTVV.

This clone showed up just a few times. The chain couples TRBV30 to TRBJ1-2, with TRBD1 matching over 7 bases. This CDR3 contains 14 residues. CDR1 GTSNPN and CDR2 SVGIG come from the germline V gene (reference sequence). J lost 8 bases, V lost 3 bases, and 12 bases had no gene match. The CDR3 loop reads CAWRPTGDPEGYTF. In DNA form, the CDR3 reads TGTGCCTGGAGACCAACAGGGGATCCGGAGGGCTACACCTTC.

The chain combines TRBV28 with TRBJ2-7; 8 positions match TRBD2. The CDR3 extends over 15 amino acids. V shed 1 base, J shed 4 bases, and the junction held 6 bases outside the gene matches. Germline V gene sequence: CDR1 MDHEN, CDR2 SYDVKM. CDR3 DNA sequence: TGTGCCAGCAGTTTATACGGGGGGGGTATATACGAGCAGTACTTC. Translation gives CASSLYGGGIYEQYF.

The chain joins TRBV29-1 to TRBJ2-3; 7 positions agree with TRBD2. CDR1 SQVTM and CDR2 ANQGSEA come from the germline V gene. J gave up 3 bases and V 3 bases, and 15 bases lay outside the gene matches. The CDR3 consists of 17 residues. This chain's CDR3 is CSVEGGTADLGTDTQYF. As DNA, the CDR3 is TGCAGCGTTGAGGGGGGGACCGCAGATCTGGGAACAGATACGCAGTATTTT.

CDR3 bases: TGTGCCAGCAGCGGGAGCACAACAGATACGCAGTATTTT. Translated: CASSGSTTDTQYF. V and J are TRBV9 and TRBJ2-3; D not resolved. There are 13 residues in the CDR3. V gave up 3 bases and J gave up 3 bases, with 8 bases separating them. Per the germline V gene, CDR1 is SGDLS and CDR2 is YYNGEE.

As DNA, the CDR3 is TGTGCCAGCAGTTACTCGAGGACAGGGGGCGTTGGCTACACCTTC. Translating it yields CASSYSRTGGVGYTF. The chain links TRBV6-5 to TRBJ1-2; 11 bases agree with TRBD1. V lost 0 bases and J lost 7; bases outside the gene matches: 4. CDR1 and CDR2 (germline): MNHEY, SVGAGI. The length of the CDR3 is 15 residues.

The chain uses TRBV7-2 and TRBJ2-3; no definite D call. Between the trimmed V and J ends, which lost 5 bases and 2 bases, there was a span of 5 bases. Per germline, CDR1 SGHTA and CDR2 FQGNSA. There are 12 residues in the CDR3. The CDR3 loop reads CASSPTTDTQYF. CDR3 in DNA: TGTGCCAGCAGCCCTACCACAGATACGCAGTATTTT.

The DNA of the CDR3 is TGTGCCAGCCAACTAGCGGGGGCCAGGGGGGAGCAGTTCTTC. Translation: CASQLAGARGEQFF. The chain carries TRBV2 and TRBJ2-1; TRBD2 matches at 11 bases. Germline values: CDR1 SNHLY, CDR2 FYNNEI. V lost 8 bases to trimming and J lost 10 bases; unmatched junction nucleotides: 10. The CDR3 length is 14 residues. The full variable domain, in which reference TRBV2 and TRBJ2-1 provide the parts outside the CDR3, is EPEVTQTPSHQVTQMGQEVILRCVPISNHLYFYWYRQILGQKVEFLVSFYNNEISEKSEIFDDQFSVERPDGSNFTLKIRSTKLEDSAMYFCASQLAGARGEQFFGPGTRLTVL.

This clone has a single count. V usage is TRBV27 and J usage is TRBJ2-1, with 8 bases aligning to TRBD2. CDR1 and CDR2 (germline): MNHEY, SMNVEV (reference sequence). Trimming took 6 bases from V and 7 from J; bases not matched to a gene: 11. This CDR3 comprises 15 residues. The DNA of the CDR3 is TGTGCCAGCAGCCCCAGCGGGAGTTCCCGTAATGAGCAGTTCTTC. It is translated as CASSPSGSSRNEQFF.

The genes are TRBV4-1 and TRBJ1-1, with TRBD1 matching over 9 bases. In germline, CDR1 is MGHRA, CDR2 YSYEKL. The CDR3 totals 14 residues. The junction had 1 base not matched to a gene; V was cut back by 0 bases and J by 5 bases. CDR3 region: CASSQDDRGTEAFF. CDR3 coding DNA: TGCGCCAGCAGCCAAGATGACAGGGGGACTGAAGCTTTCTTT.

The V call is TRBV7-9, the J call TRBJ2-3; a weak D match, TRBD2 (7 bases). Deletions cut 1 base from V and 5 bases from J, with 22 bases between. This CDR3 has 18 residues. Germline V lookup: CDR1 SEHNR, CDR2 FQNEAQ (reference sequence). CDR3 coding DNA: TGTGCCAGCAGCTTAGTTATGCAAACAGGGAGGGGGAAAGATACGCAGTATTTT. This codes for CASSLVMQTGRGKDTQYF.

The chain is built from TRBV6-1 and TRBJ1-2; 7 bases line up with TRBD1. The V segment lost 11 bases and the J segment 5 bases; nucleotides outside the gene matches: 17. Looked up from germline, CDR1 is MNHNS and CDR2 is SASEGT. There are 15 residues in the CDR3. The CDR3, as DNA: TGTGCCGGACGACCGTTGGACAGGCCCCCTTATGGCTACACCTTC. Its protein is CAGRPLDRPPYGYTF.

The chain couples TRBV11-3 to TRBJ2-1; D gene unclear. The ends were cut back, 4 bases at V and 8 bases at J, with 9 bases in the middle. In germline, CDR1 is SGHNT, CDR2 YENEEA. The CDR3 totals 12 residues. The DNA for the CDR3 is TGTGCCAGCAGCTCGCAAGAGTATGAGCAGTTCTTC. Translating it yields CASSSQEYEQFF.

The chain joins TRBV6-5 to TRBJ2-7; D is perhaps TRBD1 (6 bases). The CDR3 contains 13 residues. V was trimmed by 5 bases and J by 2 bases, leaving 10 bases between them. Per the germline V gene, CDR1 is MNHEY and CDR2 is SVGAGI. This CDR3 reads CASSPDSAYEQYF. The CDR3 coding sequence is TGTGCCAGCAGTCCGGACAGCGCCTACGAGCAGTACTTC.

The rearrangement links TRBV30 to TRBJ1-1; no reliable D call. CDR1 is GTSNPN, CDR2 SVGIG, per germline (reference sequence). V lost 2 bases, J lost 5 bases, and 9 bases lay in between. CDR3 size: 12 residues. The CDR3 nucleotides read TGTGCCTGGAGTTCATTGAGGACTGAAGCTTTCTTT. This sequence encodes CAWSSLRTEAFF. The whole variable domain, filled in from reference TRBV30 and TRBJ1-1, reads SQTIHQWPATLVQPVGSPLSLECTVEGTSNPNLYWYRQAAGRGLQLLFYSVGIGQISSEVPQNLSASRPQDRQFILSSKKLLLSDSGFYLCAWSSLRTEAFFGQGTRLTVV.

The CDR3 region is CASSYAGSQYF. The CDR3 DNA reads TGTGCCAGCAGTTACGCGGGGTCGCAGTATTTT. The chain has TRBV6-5 and TRBJ2-3, with D possibly matching TRBD2 (6 bases). Germline V CDR1 and CDR2: MNHEY, SVGAGI. The CDR3 consists of 11 residues. V lost 2 bases and J 10 bases, leaving 7 bases between the germline ends.

V is TRBV27 and J is TRBJ1-1; D is unresolved. Trimming left V 1 base short and J 1 base short, with 13 bases between. This CDR3 comprises 16 residues. The germline V gene encodes CDR1 MNHEY and CDR2 SMNVEV (reference sequence). CDR3 residues: CASSLYERGPNTEAFF. Here the CDR3 DNA reads TGTGCCAGCAGTTTATATGAGCGGGGTCCGAACACTGAAGCTTTCTTT.

The V gene is TRBV5-4, the J gene TRBJ2-1; D uncertain. The germline V and J ends were trimmed by 4 bases and 7 bases, with 12 bases remaining between them. This CDR3 has 13 amino acids. The germline V gene encodes CDR1 SGHNT and CDR2 YYREEE (reference sequence). This CDR3 is CASSLDSINEQFF. For the CDR3, the DNA is TGTGCCAGCAGCCTCGACTCGATAAATGAGCAGTTCTTC.

Only one count was recorded for this clone. V is TRBV4-1 and J is TRBJ1-5; no clear D gene. The CDR3 is made up of 15 amino acids. Germline CDR1 reads MGHRA; CDR2 reads YSYEKL. V was trimmed by 0 bases and J by 0 bases, leaving 6 bases between them. The CDR3 sequence: CASSQESSSNQPQHF. CDR3 DNA: TGCGCCAGCAGCCAAGAGTCTAGTAGCAATCAGCCCCAGCATTTT.

V is TRBV5-1 and J is TRBJ2-1, with D tentatively TRBD1 (6 bases). Trimming removed 3 bases from V and 7 bases from J, with 20 bases in between. The germline V gene encodes CDR1 SGHRS and CDR2 YFSETQ. The CDR3 extends over 16 amino acids. This CDR3 is CASSSFVGTQGNEQFF. The CDR3 DNA sequence: TGCGCCAGCAGCTCTTTCGTCGGGACCCAGGGGAATGAGCAGTTCTTC.